This T cell receptor beta chain was captured by sequencing in a study of blood T cell repertoires in COVID-19. The data were produced by immunoSEQ multiplex PCR, yet TCRdb's version contains in-frame clones alone and is incomplete. Of approximately 280,000 clones in the sample, around 92% were seen once. Those who participated ranged in age from roughly 18 to 89 years and resided in 24 US areas. Cohort placement rested on clinical history that participants reported themselves. V was shortened by 8 bases and J by 9 bases, with 20 bases between the two germline ends. The CDR3 runs to 13 residues. Germline CDR1 GTSNPN, CDR2 SVGIG (reference sequence).

The specimen sequenced was PBMCs or T cells enriched from blood (not recorded which). This sequence was found in a woman in her sixties who had recovered from COVID-19. V gene TRBV30 combines with J gene TRBJ1-5; D remains unclear. The CDR3 here is CARRAARRGPQHF. Here the CDR3 DNA reads TGTGCCCGACGGGCGGCTCGTCGGGGGCCCCAGCATTTT.